The T cell receptor (beta chain) described here comes from a study of monozygotic twins with inflammatory bowel disease. cDNA for each sample came from eight separate reactions. TCRdb processed the 5' RACE reads again and assigns one entry to each CDR3 protein, with no DNA. This listing includes more than 120,000 distinct CDR3 sequences. The origin of this receptor is a human donor with ulcerative colitis or Crohn's disease, or a healthy co-twin of an affected twin (not recorded which). The material sequenced was blood.

Here the CDR3 reads CASSDRLAGGYEQYF. V usage is TRBV6-1 and J usage is TRBJ2-7; TCRdb reports TRBD2, a call that lacks DNA to check it against. Looked up from germline, CDR1 is MNHNS and CDR2 is SASEGT. The CDR3 runs 15 residues.